The 10 T cell receptor beta chains below all came from one sample that was sequenced in a study of T cells after yellow fever vaccination. TCRdb ran MiXCR on the 5' RACE reads and lists one entry per CDR3 protein. The sample records 620,000 or so distinct CDR3 sequences, roughly an eighth being singletons. The source was PBMCs, collected on the day of the yellow fever booster vaccination. These receptors were taken from a man under 40 who received the YFV17D yellow fever vaccine.

On this clonotype: This may stem from a read error, because a much larger clone lies one nucleotide away. V usage is TRBV20-1 and J usage is TRBJ2-2, with D unresolved. The CDR3 spans 13 residues. The V gene's germline CDR1 is DFQATT and CDR2 SNEGSKA (reference sequence). The CDR3 DNA sequence: TGCAGGGCCCGCTATAGAAACACCGGGGAGCTGTTTTTT. This encodes CRARYRNTGELFF.

V and J are TRBV10-1 and TRBJ2-1; D gene unclear. The CDR3 is made up of 15 amino acids. Germline CDR1 WNHNN, CDR2 SYGVQD (reference sequence). Trimming removed 9 bases at V and 4 bases at J, with 19 bases between. Here the CDR3 DNA reads TGCGCCAGAATCTCTTCTCGAGCGAAATACAATGAGCAGTTCTTC. Translated, it gives CARISSRAKYNEQFF.

This clonotype was detected only a few times. The chain employs TRBV6-5 and TRBJ1-2; unclear D gene. Trimming removed 0 bases at V and 2 bases at J, with 4 bases between. Germline values: CDR1 MNHEY, CDR2 SVGAGI. The CDR3 has 13 residues. In DNA, the CDR3 is TGTGCCAGCAGTTACTCGGCGAACTATGGCTACACCTTC. Amino acid sequence: CASSYSANYGYTF.

The V and J genes are TRBV15 and TRBJ2-1, with D perhaps TRBD1 or TRBD2 (5 bases each). The V gene's germline CDR1 is LNHNV and CDR2 YYDKDF (reference sequence). V shed 0 bases and J shed 7 bases, with 13 bases lying between them. CDR3 length: 15 amino acids. The DNA for the CDR3 is TGTGCCACCAGCAGAGAGGCGGGTGGGGGAAATGAGCAGTTCTTC. It translates to CATSREAGGGNEQFF.

This clonotype was observed a handful of times. The chain recombines TRBV12-3 or TRBV12-4 with TRBJ2-7; TRBD1 might be the D (5 bases). Trimming stripped 3 bases from V and 0 bases from J, with 18 bases between. CDR3 size: 17 residues. The CDR3: CASSFRFLGHSSYEQYF. Written as DNA, the CDR3 is TGTGCCAGCAGTTTTAGGTTTCTAGGACATAGCTCCTACGAGCAGTACTTC.

The chain joins TRBV7-9 to TRBJ2-5, with 9 positions matching TRBD2. The CDR3 loop spans 16 amino acids. Germline CDR1 reads SEHNR; CDR2 reads FQNEAQ (reference sequence). V lost 4 bases to trimming and J lost 3 bases; unmatched junction nucleotides: 9. CDR3 sequence reads: CASSWRVLAGEETQYF. CDR3 in DNA: TGTGCCAGCAGCTGGCGAGTCTTAGCGGGAGAAGAGACCCAGTACTTC.

This clonotype has a handful of counts. The chain employs TRBV7-2 and TRBJ1-2; D remains ambiguous. Trimming shortened V by 2 bases and J by 5 bases, and 12 bases separated the two germline ends. Germline CDR1 SGHTA, CDR2 FQGNSA. The CDR3 runs 14 residues. The CDR3 DNA sequence: TGTGCCAGCAGCTTACCAGCTCTAGTATATGGCTACACCTTC. Translated: CASSLPALVYGYTF.

This clonotype has a count of ten or more. The CDR3 loop is CASSPGASSNEQFF. Here the CDR3 DNA reads TGTGCCAGCAGTCCCGGGGCCAGCTCCAATGAGCAGTTCTTC. This chain links TRBV12-3 or TRBV12-4 with TRBJ2-1, with D perhaps being TRBD1 or TRBD2 (5 bases each). This CDR3 spans 14 amino acids. Trimming removed 5 bases at V and 6 bases at J, with 14 bases between.

A few counts support this clonotype. The V and J genes are TRBV20-1 and TRBJ1-5; the D is unclear. Trimming cost V 5 bases and J 0 bases, with 14 bases left between them. The CDR3 spans 15 residues. Germline loops: CDR1 DFQATT, CDR2 SNEGSKA (reference sequence). CDR3 protein: CSARLRGNSNQPQHF. CDR3 coding DNA: TGCAGTGCTCGCCTGCGGGGAAATAGCAATCAGCCCCAGCATTTT.

On this clonotype itself: A much more abundant neighbour one base away suggests this may be a read error. This chain uses TRBV3-1 with TRBJ2-1; D call uncertain. Germline CDR1 reads LGHDT; CDR2 reads YNNKEL (reference sequence). The CDR3 runs to 11 residues. V was shortened by 3 bases and J by 5 bases, with 2 bases between the two germline ends. In DNA form, the CDR3 reads TGTGCCAGCAGCCACAACAATGAGCAGTTCTTC. Its protein is CASSHNNEQFF.